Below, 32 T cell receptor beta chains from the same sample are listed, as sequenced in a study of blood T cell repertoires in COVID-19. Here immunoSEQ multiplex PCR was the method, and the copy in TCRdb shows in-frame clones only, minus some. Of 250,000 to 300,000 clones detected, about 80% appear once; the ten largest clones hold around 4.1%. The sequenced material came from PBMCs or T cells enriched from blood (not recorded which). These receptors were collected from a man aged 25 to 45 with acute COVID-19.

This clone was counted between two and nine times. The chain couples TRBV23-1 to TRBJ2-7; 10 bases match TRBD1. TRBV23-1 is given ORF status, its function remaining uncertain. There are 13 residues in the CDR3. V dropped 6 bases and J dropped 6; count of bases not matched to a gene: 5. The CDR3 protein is CASRPWDRGEQYV. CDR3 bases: TGCGCCAGCAGACCATGGGACAGGGGCGAGCAGTACGTC.

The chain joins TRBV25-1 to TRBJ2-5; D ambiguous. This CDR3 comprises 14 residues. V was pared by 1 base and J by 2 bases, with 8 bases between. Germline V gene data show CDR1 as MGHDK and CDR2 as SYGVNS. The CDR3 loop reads CASSESRVQETQYF. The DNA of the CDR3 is TGTGCCAGCAGTGAATCCCGCGTACAAGAGACCCAGTACTTC.

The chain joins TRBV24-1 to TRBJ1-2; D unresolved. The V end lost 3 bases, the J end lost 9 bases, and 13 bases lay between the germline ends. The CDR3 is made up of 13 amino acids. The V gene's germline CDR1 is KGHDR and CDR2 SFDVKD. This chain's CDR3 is CATSDANLLRYTF. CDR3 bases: TGTGCCACCAGTGATGCGAATTTATTACGCTACACCTTC.

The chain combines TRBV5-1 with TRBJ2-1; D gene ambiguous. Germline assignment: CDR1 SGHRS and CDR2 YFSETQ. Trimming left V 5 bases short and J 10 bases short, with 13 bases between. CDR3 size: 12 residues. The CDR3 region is CASRPQTGEQFF. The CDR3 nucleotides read TGCGCCAGCAGGCCACAGACCGGCGAGCAGTTCTTC.

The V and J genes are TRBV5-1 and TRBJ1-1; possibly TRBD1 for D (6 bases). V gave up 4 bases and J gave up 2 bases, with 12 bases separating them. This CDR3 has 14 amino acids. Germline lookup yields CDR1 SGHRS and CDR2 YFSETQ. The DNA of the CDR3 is TGCGCCAGCAGCCCACAGGGTTCTAACACTGAAGCTTTCTTT. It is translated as CASSPQGSNTEAFF.

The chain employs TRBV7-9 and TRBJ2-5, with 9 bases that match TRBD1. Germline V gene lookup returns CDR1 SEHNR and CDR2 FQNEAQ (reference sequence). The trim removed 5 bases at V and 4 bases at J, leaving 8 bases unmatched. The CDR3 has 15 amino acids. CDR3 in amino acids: CASSLDRGSGETQYF. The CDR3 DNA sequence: TGTGCCAGCAGCCTCGACAGGGGGAGCGGAGAGACCCAGTACTTC. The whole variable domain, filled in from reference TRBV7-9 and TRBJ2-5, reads DTGVSQNPRHKITKRGQNVTFRCDPISEHNRLYWYRQTLGQGPEFLTYFQNEAQLEKSRLLSDRFSAERPKGSFSTLEIQRTEQGDSAMYLCASSLDRGSGETQYFGPGTRLLVL.

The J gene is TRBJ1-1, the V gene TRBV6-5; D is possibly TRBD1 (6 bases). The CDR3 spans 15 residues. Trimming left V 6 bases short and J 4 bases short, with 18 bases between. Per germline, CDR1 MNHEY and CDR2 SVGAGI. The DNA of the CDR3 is TGTGCCAGCAGCTCAGCCAGGGGTTCCGGCACTGAAGCTTTCTTT. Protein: CASSSARGSGTEAFF.

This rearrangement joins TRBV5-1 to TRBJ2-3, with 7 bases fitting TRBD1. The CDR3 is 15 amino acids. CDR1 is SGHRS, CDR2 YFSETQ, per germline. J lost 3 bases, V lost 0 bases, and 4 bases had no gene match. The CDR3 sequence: CASSLAQGVTDTQYF. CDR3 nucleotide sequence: TGCGCCAGCAGCTTGGCGCAGGGGGTGACAGATACGCAGTATTTT.

The CDR3 DNA sequence: TGTGCCAGCAGCTTAGATAGATTTGTGTCTGAAGCTTTCTTT. It codes for CASSLDRFVSEAFF. The chain employs TRBV13 and TRBJ1-1; D remains unclear. CDR3 length: 14 residues. Per the germline V gene, CDR1 is PRHDT and CDR2 is FYEKMQ (reference sequence). Trimming cost V 1 base and J 6 bases, with 12 bases left between them.

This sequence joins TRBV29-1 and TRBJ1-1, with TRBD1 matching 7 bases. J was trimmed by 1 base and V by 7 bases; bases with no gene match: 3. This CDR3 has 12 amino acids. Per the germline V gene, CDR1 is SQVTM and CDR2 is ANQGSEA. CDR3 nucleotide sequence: TGCAGCGCGAGGACAGGGAACACTGAAGCTTTCTTT. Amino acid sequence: CSARTGNTEAFF.

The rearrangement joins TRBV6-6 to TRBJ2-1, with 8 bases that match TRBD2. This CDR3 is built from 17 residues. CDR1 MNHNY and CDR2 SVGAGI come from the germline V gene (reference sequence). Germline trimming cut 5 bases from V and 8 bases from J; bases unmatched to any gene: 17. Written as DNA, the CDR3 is TGTGCCAGCAGTCCCCTCAGCTCTAGCGGGTTTCGCGATGAGCAGTTCTTC. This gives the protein CASSPLSSSGFRDEQFF.

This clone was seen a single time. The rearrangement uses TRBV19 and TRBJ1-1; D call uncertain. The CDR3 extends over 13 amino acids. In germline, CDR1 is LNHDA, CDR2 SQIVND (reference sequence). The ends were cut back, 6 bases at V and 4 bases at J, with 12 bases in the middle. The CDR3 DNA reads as TGTGCCAGTAGCCAAGACTGGAGCACTGAAGCTTTCTTT. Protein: CASSQDWSTEAFF.

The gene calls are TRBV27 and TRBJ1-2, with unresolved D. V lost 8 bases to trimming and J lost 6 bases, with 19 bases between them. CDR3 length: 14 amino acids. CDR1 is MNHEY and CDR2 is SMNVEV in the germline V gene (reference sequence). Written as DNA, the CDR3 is TGTGCCAGCGGTCGGGGTCCGGAAAATCATGGCTACACCTTC. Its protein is CASGRGPENHGYTF.

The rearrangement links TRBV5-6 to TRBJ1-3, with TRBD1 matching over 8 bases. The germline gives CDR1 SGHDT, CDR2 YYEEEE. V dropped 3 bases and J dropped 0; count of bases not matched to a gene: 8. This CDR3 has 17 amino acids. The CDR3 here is CASSWTGTGSSGNTIYF. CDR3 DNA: TGTGCCAGCAGCTGGACCGGGACAGGATCCTCTGGAAACACCATATATTTT.

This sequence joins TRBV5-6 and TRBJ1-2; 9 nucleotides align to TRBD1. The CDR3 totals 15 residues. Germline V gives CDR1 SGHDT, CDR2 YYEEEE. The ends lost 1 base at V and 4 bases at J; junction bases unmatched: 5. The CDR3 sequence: CASSLPGQGSYGYTF. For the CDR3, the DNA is TGTGCCAGCAGCTTGCCAGGACAGGGGAGCTATGGCTACACCTTC.

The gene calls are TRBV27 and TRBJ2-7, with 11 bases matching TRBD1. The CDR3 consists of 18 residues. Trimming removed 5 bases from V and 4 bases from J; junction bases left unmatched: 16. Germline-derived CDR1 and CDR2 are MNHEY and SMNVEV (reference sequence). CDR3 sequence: CASSPNLGTGGNSYEQYV. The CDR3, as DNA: TGTGCCAGCAGTCCCAACCTAGGGACAGGGGGTAACAGTTACGAGCAGTACGTC.

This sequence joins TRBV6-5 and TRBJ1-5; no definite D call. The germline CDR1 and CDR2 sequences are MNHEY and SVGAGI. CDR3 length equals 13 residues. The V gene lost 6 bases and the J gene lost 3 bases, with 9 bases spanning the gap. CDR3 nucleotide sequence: TGTGCCAGCAGCCCGGTGCTCAATCAGCCCCAGCATTTT. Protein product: CASSPVLNQPQHF.

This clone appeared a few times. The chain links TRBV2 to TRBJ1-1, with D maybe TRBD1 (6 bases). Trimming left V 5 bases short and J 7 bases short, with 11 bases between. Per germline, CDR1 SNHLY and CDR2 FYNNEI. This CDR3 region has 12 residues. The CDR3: CASSQGRGEAFF. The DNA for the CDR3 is TGTGCCAGCAGTCAGGGGCGCGGTGAAGCTTTCTTT.

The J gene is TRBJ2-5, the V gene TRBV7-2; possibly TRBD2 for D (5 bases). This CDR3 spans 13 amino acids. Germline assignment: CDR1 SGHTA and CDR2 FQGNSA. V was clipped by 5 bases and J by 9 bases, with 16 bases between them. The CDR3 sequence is CASSRTRGEAQYF. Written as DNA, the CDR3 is TGTGCCAGCAGCCGGACCCGGGGTGAGGCCCAGTACTTC.

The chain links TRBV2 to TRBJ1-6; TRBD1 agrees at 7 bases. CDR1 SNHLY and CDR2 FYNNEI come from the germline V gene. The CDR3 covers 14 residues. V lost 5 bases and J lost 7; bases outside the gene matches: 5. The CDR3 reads CASSSGGVNSPLHF. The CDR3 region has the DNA TGTGCCAGCAGTTCAGGGGGAGTAAATTCACCCCTCCACTTT.

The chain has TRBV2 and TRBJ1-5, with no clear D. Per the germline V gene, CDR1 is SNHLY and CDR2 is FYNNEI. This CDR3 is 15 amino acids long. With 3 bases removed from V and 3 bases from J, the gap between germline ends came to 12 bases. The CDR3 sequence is CASSDLTSFNQPQHF. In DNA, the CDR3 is TGTGCCAGCAGTGACCTTACCAGTTTCAATCAGCCCCAGCATTTT.

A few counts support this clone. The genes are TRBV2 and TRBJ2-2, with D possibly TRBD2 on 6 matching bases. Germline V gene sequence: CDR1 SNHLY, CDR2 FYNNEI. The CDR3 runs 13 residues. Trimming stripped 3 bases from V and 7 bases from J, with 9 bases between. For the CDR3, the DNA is TGTGCCAGCAGTGAGGTGCGGGGCGGGGAGCTGTTTTTT. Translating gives CASSEVRGGELFF.

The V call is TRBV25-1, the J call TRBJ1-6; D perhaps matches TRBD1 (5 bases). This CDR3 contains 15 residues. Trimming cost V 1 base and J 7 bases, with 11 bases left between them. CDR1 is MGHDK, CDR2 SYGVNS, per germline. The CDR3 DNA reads TGTGCCAGCAGTGAATCCGACAGCCCAAATTCACCCCTCCACTTT. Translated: CASSESDSPNSPLHF.

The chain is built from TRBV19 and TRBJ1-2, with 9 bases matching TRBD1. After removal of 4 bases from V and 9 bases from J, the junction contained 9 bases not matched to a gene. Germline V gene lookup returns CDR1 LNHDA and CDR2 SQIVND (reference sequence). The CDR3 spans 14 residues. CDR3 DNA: TGTGCCAGTAGTAAGGGACAGGGTTCCCCTCGCTACACCTTC. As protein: CASSKGQGSPRYTF.

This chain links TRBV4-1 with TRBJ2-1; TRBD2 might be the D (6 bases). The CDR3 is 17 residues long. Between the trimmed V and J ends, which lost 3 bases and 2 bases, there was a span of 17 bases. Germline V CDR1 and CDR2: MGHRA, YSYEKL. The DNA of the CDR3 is TGCGCCAGCAGCCAGGGTACCGGGACTGGGACCTACAATGAGCAGTTCTTC. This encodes CASSQGTGTGTYNEQFF.

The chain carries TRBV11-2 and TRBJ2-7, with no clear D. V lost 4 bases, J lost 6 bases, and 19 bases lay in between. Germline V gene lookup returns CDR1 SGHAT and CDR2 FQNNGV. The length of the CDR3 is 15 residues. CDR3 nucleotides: TGTGCCAGCAGCTCAACACGCGCCCCCTCGGGCGAGCAGTACGTC. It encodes CASSSTRAPSGEQYV.

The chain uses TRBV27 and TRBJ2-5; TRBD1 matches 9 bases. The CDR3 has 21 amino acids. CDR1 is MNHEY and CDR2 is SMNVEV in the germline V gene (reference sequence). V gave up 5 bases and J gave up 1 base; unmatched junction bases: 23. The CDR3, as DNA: TGTGCCAGCAGTCCGATTCCGCCTGGGACAGGGACGATGGGGGTCCAAGAGACCCAGTACTTC. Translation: CASSPIPPGTGTMGVQETQYF.

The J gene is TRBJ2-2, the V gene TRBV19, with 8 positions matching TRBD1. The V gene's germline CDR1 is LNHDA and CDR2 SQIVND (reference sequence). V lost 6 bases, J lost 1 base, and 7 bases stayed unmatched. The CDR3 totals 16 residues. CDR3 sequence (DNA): TGTGCCAGTAGGAGAAAAGGACAGGGGAACACCGGGGAGCTGTTTTTT. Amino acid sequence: CASRRKGQGNTGELFF.

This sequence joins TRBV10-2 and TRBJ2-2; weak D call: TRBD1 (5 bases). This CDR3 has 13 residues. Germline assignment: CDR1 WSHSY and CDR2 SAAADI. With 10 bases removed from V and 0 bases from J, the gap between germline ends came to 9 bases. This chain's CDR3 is CATTVANTGELFF. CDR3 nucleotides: TGCGCCACGACAGTCGCGAACACCGGGGAGCTGTTTTTT.

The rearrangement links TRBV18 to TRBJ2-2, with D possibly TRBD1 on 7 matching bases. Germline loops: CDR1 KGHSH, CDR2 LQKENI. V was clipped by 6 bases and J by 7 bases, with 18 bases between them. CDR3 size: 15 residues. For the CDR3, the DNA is TGTGCCAGCTCCCCCCAGACAGGGAGGCACGGGGAGCTGTTTTTT. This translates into CASSPQTGRHGELFF.

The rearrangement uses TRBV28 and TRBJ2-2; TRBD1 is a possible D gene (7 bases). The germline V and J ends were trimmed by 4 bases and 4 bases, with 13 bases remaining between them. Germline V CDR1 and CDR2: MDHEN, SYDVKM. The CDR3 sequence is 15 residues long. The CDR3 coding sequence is TGTGCCAGCAGTTCAGGGGGGAAGCGCACCGGGGAGCTGTTTTTT. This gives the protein CASSSGGKRTGELFF. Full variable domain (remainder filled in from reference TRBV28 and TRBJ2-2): DVKVTQSSRYLVKRTGEKVFLECVQDMDHENMFWYRQDPGLGLRLIYFSYDVKMKEKGDIPEGYSVSREKKERFSLILESASTNQTSMYLCASSSGGKRTGELFFGEGSRLTVL.

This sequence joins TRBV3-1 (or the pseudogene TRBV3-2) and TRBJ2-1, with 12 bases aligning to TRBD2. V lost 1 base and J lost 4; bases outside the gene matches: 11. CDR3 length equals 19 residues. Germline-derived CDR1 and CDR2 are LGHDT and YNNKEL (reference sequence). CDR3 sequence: CASSQVLAGGFSKYNEQFF. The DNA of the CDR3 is TGTGCCAGCAGCCAAGTACTAGCGGGGGGCTTCTCTAAGTACAATGAGCAGTTCTTC.